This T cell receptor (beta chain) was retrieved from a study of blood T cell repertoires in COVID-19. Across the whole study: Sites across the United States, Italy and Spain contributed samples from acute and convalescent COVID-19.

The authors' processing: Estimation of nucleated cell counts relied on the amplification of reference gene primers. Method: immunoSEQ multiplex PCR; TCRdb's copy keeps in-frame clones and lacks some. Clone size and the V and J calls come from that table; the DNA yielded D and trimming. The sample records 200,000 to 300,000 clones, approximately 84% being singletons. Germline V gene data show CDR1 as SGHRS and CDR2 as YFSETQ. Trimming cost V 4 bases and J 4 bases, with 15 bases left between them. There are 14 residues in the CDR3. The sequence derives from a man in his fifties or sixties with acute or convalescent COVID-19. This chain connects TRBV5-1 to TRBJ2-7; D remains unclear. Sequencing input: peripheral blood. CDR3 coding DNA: TGCGCCAGCAGCCCCGGTCGGGTAACTTACGAGCAGTACTTC. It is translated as CASSPGRVTYEQYF.